This T cell receptor (beta chain) came from a study of cytomegalovirus exposure and HLA in healthy donors. As for this clone: At one end, the junction sequence differs from germline, possibly due to a read error.

The CDR3 length is 14 residues. CDR1 and CDR2 from the germline V gene are SGHDN and FVKESK. The PCR used 60 Vbeta and 13 Jbeta primers. The assay was immunoSEQ multiplex PCR, and TCRdb's table has in-frame clones only and misses some. The sample has around 190,000 clones; approximately 86% are singletons. V usage is TRBV14 and J usage is TRBJ1-2, with 7 nucleotides matching TRBD1. Input material: PBMCs. This clonotype originated in a woman aged 30 to 39 in good health and CMV-seronegative. The chain's CDR3 is CTSSPLTGFGGYTF. CDR3 bases: TGTACCAGCAGCCCATTGACAGGGTTTGGTGGCTACACCTTC.